The clone carrying this TCR beta chain has only one observation. V was pared by 10 bases and J by 5 bases, with 21 bases between. The CDR3 length is 14 residues. Germline assignment: CDR1 KGHSH and CDR2 LQKENI. The sample belongs to a study of graft-versus-host responses after intestinal transplantation. Study information: Recipients were all induced with anti-thymocyte globulin, then given tacrolimus and steroids for approximately three years.

Both CD3+CD4+ and CD3+CD8+ responders that were proliferating and CFSE-low underwent sorting after the reaction. Whole-study results and caveats: Some patients had graft-donor T cell macrochimerism, and their allografts showed high graft-versus-host to host-versus-graft clonal ratios.

The protocol was immunoSEQ multiplex PCR, while the TCRdb copy is restricted to in-frame clones and leaves out a portion. The table has around 20,000 clones, under 50% seen once. The input for sequencing was alloreactive CD4+ T cells from a mixed lymphocyte reaction culture, taken before intestinal transplant. The subset was: CFSE-low proliferating T cells sorted from approximately 6-day pre-transplant mixed lymphocyte reaction (GvH or HvG direction). This clonotype was obtained from a human patient who received an intestinal transplant. The chain carries TRBV18 and TRBJ2-7; D is possibly TRBD2 (6 bases). The chain's CDR3 is CATAGQIFGNEQYF. DNA of the CDR3: TGTGCCACGGCGGGGCAGATATTCGGGAACGAGCAGTACTTC.